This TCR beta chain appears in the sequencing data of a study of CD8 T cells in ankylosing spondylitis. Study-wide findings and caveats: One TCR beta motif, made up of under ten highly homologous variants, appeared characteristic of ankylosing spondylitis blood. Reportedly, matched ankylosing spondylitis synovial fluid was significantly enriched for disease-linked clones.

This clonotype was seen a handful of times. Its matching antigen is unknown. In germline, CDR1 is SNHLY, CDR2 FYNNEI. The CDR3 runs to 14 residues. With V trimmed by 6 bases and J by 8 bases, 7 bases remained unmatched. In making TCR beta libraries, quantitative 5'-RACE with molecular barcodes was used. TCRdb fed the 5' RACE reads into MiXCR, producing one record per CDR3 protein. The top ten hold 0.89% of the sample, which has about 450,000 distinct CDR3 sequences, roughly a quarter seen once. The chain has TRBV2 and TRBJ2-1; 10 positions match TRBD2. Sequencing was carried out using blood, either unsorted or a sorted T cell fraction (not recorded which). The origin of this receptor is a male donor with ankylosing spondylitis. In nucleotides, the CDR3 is TGTGCCAGCAGCAAAGGACTAGCGGCACATGAGCAGTTCTTC. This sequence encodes CASSKGLAAHEQFF. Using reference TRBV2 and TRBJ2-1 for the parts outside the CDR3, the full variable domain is EPEVTQTPSHQVTQMGQEVILRCVPISNHLYFYWYRQILGQKVEFLVSFYNNEISEKSEIFDDQFSVERPDGSNFTLKIRSTKLEDSAMYFCASSKGLAAHEQFFGPGTRLTVL.